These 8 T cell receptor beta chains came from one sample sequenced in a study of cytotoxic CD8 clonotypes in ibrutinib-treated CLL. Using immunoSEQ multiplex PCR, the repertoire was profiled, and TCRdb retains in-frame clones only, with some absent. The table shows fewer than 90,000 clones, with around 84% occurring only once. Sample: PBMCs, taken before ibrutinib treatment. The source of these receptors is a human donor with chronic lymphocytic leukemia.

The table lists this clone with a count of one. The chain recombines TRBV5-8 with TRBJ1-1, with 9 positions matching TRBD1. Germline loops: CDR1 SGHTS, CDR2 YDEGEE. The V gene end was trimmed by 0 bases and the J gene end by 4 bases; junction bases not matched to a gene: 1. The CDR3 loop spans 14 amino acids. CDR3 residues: CASSLGQGGTEAFF. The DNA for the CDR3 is TGTGCCAGCAGCTTGGGACAGGGGGGCACTGAAGCTTTCTTT.

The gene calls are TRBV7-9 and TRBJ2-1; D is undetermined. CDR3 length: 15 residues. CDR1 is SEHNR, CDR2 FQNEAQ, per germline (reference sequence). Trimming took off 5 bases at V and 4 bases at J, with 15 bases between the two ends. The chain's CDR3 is CASSHRTTTYNEQFF. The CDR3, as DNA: TGTGCCAGCAGCCACAGAACTACGACTTACAATGAGCAGTTCTTC.

The CDR3 reads CASSVGASGFYNEQFF. The CDR3 bases are TGTGCCAGCAGCGTAGGGGCTAGCGGATTCTACAATGAGCAGTTCTTC. This chain connects TRBV9 to TRBJ2-1, with 7 bases lining up with TRBD2. Trimming cost V 0 bases and J 3 bases; bases outside gene matches: 6. CDR1 is SGDLS and CDR2 is YYNGEE in the germline V gene. This CDR3 spans 16 amino acids.

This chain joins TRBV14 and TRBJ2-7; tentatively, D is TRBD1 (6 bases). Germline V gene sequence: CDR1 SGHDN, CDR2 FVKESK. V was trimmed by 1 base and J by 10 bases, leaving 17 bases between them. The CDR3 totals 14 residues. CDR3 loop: CASSQGTLTGTQYF. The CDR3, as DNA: TGTGCCAGCAGCCAAGGAACCCTCACAGGGACACAGTACTTC.

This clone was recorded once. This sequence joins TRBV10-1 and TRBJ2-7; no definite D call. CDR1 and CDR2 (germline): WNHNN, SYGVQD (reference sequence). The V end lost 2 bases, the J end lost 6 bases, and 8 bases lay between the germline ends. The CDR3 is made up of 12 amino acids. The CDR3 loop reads CASSEGLVEQYF. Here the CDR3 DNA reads TGCGCCAGCAGTGAGGGTCTCGTCGAGCAGTACTTC.

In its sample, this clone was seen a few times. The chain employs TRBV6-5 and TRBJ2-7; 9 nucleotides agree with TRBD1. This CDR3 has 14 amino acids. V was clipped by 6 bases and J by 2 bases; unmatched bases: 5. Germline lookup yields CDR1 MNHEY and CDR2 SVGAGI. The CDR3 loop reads CASRQDRGPYEQYF. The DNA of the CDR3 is TGTGCCAGCAGGCAGGACAGGGGACCCTACGAGCAGTACTTC.

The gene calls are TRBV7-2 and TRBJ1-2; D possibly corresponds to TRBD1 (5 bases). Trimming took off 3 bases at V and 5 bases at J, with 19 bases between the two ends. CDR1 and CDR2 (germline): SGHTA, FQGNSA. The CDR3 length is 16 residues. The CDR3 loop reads CASSLDLRQWAYGYTF. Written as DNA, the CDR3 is TGTGCCAGCAGCTTGGACCTTAGACAGTGGGCGTATGGCTACACCTTC.

The CDR3 spells CASSYVRLSNTGELFF. The CDR3 nucleotides are TGTGCCAGCAGTTACGTCAGGCTTTCGAACACCGGGGAGCTGTTTTTT. The J gene is TRBJ2-2, the V gene TRBV6-5, with D unclear. V gave up 2 bases and J gave up 0 bases, with 10 bases separating them. This CDR3 has 16 residues. CDR1 is MNHEY, CDR2 SVGAGI, per germline.